Reported below is one T cell receptor beta chain. Its antigen remains unidentified. Data came from immunoSEQ multiplex PCR; TCRdb stores just in-frame clones and leaves some out. The data show tens of thousands of clones, around nine tenths seen once. This entry comes from a study of T cell responses to AZD1222 COVID-19 vaccine. Study-wide results and caveats: Just 5 or 6 AZD1222 recipients tested seropositive at baseline. Scientists sampled the repertoires only once the peak T cell response had passed. Donor demographics were predominantly white British with a female majority; clonal diversity may be underestimated.

Germline V gives CDR1 KGHDR, CDR2 SFDVKD. The CDR3 runs 16 residues. Trimming cost V 7 bases and J 0 bases; bases outside gene matches: 8. The receptor comes from an adult in good health. The sequences come from peripheral blood, collected on day 0 of AZD1222 vaccination. V is TRBV24-1 and J is TRBJ2-1, with TRBD1 matching 7 bases. The chain's CDR3 is CATSQAGGDSYNEQFF. For the CDR3, the DNA is TGTGCCACCAGCCAGGCAGGGGGAGACTCCTACAATGAGCAGTTCTTC.